The 9 T cell receptor beta chains below all came from one sample that was sequenced in a study of shared clonotypes between healthy human individuals. Some clones are missing from TCRdb's copy, which holds only in-frame ones; the method was immunoSEQ multiplex PCR. The sample includes around 700,000 clones, about 80% seen only once; the top ten take more than 1.5%. The sample was memory CD4+ T cells sorted from blood. Subset in this sample: CD45RA-negative fraction. These receptor sequences come from a woman in her thirties in good health.

This clone came up once. V usage is TRBV27 and J usage is TRBJ1-1; TRBD1 matches at 9 bases. J lost 6 bases, V lost 4 bases, and 12 bases had no gene match. The V gene's germline CDR1 is MNHEY and CDR2 SMNVEV (reference sequence). This CDR3 has 16 amino acids. The CDR3 sequence: CASSSYRGRGTAEAFF. As DNA, the CDR3 is TGTGCCAGCAGTTCTTACAGGGGGCGCGGGACGGCTGAAGCTTTCTTT.

The chain employs TRBV5-1 and TRBJ1-4; 10 bases match TRBD1. V gave up 3 bases and J gave up 6 bases; unmatched junction bases: 2. Germline V gene data show CDR1 as SGHRS and CDR2 as YFSETQ. The CDR3 is 14 residues long. CDR3 in DNA: TGCGCCAGCAGCTCCGGGACAGGGGATGAAAAACTGTTTTTT. Translating it yields CASSSGTGDEKLFF.

This chain's CDR3 is CAGQSGFSYNEQFF. The DNA of the CDR3 is TGTGCCGGACAAAGCGGTTTCTCCTACAATGAGCAGTTCTTC. The J gene is TRBJ2-1, the V gene TRBV2, with D possibly being TRBD1 or TRBD2 (5 bases each). The CDR3 is 14 residues long. Trimming removed 11 bases from V and 0 bases from J, with 14 bases in between. CDR1 and CDR2 (germline): SNHLY, FYNNEI.

This clone was picked up a small number of times. The V and J genes are TRBV4-1 and TRBJ2-1; possibly TRBD2 for D (5 bases). Trimming shortened V by 2 bases and J by 5 bases, and 10 bases separated the two germline ends. The CDR3 covers 14 residues. Germline V gene sequence: CDR1 MGHRA, CDR2 YSYEKL. The CDR3 DNA reads as TGCGCCAGCAGCCAACTGGGTAGCGACAATGAGCAGTTCTTC. It codes for CASSQLGSDNEQFF.

The V and J genes are TRBV18 and TRBJ1-3, with D perhaps TRBD1 (5 bases). CDR1 and CDR2 from the germline V gene are KGHSH and LQKENI. Trimming removed 2 bases from V and 0 bases from J, with 11 bases in between. This CDR3 is 16 amino acids long. The CDR3 bases are TGTGCCAGCTCACCATCGGAGGGGCACTCTGGAAACACCATATATTTT. It is translated as CASSPSEGHSGNTIYF.

The chain recombines TRBV14 with TRBJ1-3, with D possibly being TRBD1 (5 bases). The CDR3 runs 14 residues. The germline V and J ends were trimmed by 7 bases and 4 bases, with 14 bases remaining between them. Germline values: CDR1 SGHDN, CDR2 FVKESK. DNA for the CDR3: TGTGCCAGCAACCTGGGGGGTTCGGGAAACACCATATATTTT. Protein product: CASNLGGSGNTIYF.

In DNA, the CDR3 is TGCAGCGTTGTGGCTCGGGAGGTACCCTACAATGAGCAGTTCTTC. It encodes CSVVAREVPYNEQFF. The chain joins TRBV29-1 to TRBJ2-1; 7 bases fit TRBD2. CDR3 length: 15 residues. J was trimmed by 2 bases and V by 4 bases; bases with no gene match: 8. Germline V gene sequence: CDR1 SQVTM, CDR2 ANQGSEA.

The rearrangement uses TRBV19 and TRBJ1-2; D gene uncertain. This CDR3 region has 13 residues. V was clipped by 3 bases and J by 6 bases, with 11 bases between them. Germline V gene lookup returns CDR1 LNHDA and CDR2 SQIVND (reference sequence). This chain's CDR3 is CASSIITADGYTF. CDR3 DNA: TGTGCCAGTAGTATTATCACCGCAGATGGCTACACCTTC. Complete variable domain (other parts from reference TRBV19 and TRBJ1-2): DGGITQSPKYLFRKEGQNVTLSCEQNLNHDAMYWYRQDPGQGLRLIYYSQIVNDFQKGDIAEGYSVSREKKESFPLTVTSAQKNPTAFYLCASSIITADGYTFGSGTRLTVV.

In nucleotides, the CDR3 is TGCGCCAGCAGCCGGCAGCTACCTGAATACAATTCACCCCTCCACTTT. Protein: CASSRQLPEYNSPLHF. The rearrangement joins TRBV4-1 to TRBJ1-6; D uncertain. CDR3 length: 16 amino acids. The V gene's germline CDR1 is MGHRA and CDR2 YSYEKL. V was cut by 4 bases and J by 7 bases, with 17 bases left in between.